This note documents a single TCR beta chain sequence. This clonotype was picked up many times. Its recognized antigen is unknown. The input lacks base qualities; no much larger clone sits a single base away. Reading from cysteine to phenylalanine, the CDR3 counts 17 amino acids. The only DNA kept is the CDR3, 51 bases in frame from the first base. The germline V gene provides CDR1 MNHEY and CDR2 SVGEGT. At the junction V is shortened by 2 bases and J by 4 bases, with 20 bases in between. Bone marrow was sampled from every patient at the time of active disease. Bone marrow mononuclear cells were isolated by Ficoll-Hypaque density gradient centrifugation. Myeloma plasma cells were removed and CD138-negative cells were collected by negative selection after labeling with CD138 magnetic microbeads on a MACS separator. Flow cytometry with CD138 antibodies on an Attune NxT was used to check how pure the isolated cells were. TRIzol reagent was used to extract total RNA, which was then quantified with a NanoDrop spectrophotometer. Paired RNA-seq and IR-seq were performed on each patient's CD138-negative bone marrow sample.

This entry comes from a study of read filtering for tumor transcriptome and immune sequencing (TCRdb year 2020). At the level of the whole study: The cohort consisted of around 18 male and some 13 female patients, with a mean age of about 64 years and an age range of about 45 to 90. After DNase treatment, whole-transcriptome libraries were prepared using the TruSeq RNA Access Library Prep Kit. By revised international staging, roughly 8 patients were R-ISS I, roughly 17 were R-ISS II and about 7 were R-ISS III. Using the same bone marrow samples, the study ran both targeted immune repertoire sequencing and bulk whole-transcriptome sequencing and then compared the TCR repertoires from each method. TCR-region mapped reads per sample ranged from about 3.5 to 11 million with IR-seq versus only about 85 to 1273 with RNA-seq. As a main aim, a read-filtering strategy for immune repertoire data was addressed, with the specific question being whether clonotypes supported by a single read should be removed. What the research found in general, with its limitations: IR-seq captured clonotypes at much higher depth and more reliably than RNA-seq, and smaller IR-seq throughput sufficed to identify most shared clonotypes. Removing single-read clonotypes increased the correlation between IR-seq and RNA-seq shared clonotype proportions. Single-read clonotypes made up approximately 79% of clonotypes but only approximately 4% of total reads in IR-seq, compared with around 71% of clonotypes and 35% to 45% of reads in RNA-seq. The sorted CD138-negative fraction was a mixed bone marrow immune population, not purified T cells.

The Immunoverse kit was used to build TCR libraries from approximately 410 ng RNA, with molecular barcoded adaptors covering alpha/delta and beta/gamma chains. TCR library preparation used the same RNA that went into transcriptome sequencing. Sequencing of TCR libraries was carried out on an Illumina HiSeq 4000 with 2 x 150 cycles. The authors processed their data as follows. MiXCR aligned TCR reads to human V, D, J and C references and assembled the aligned reads into CDR3 clonotypes, with quality filtering and error correction included. Clonotype counts and gene usage diversity were analyzed with the tcR package in R. Raw mapping reads were checked after the RNA-seq reads had been mapped by STAR aligner version 2.5.3a onto the human GRCh37 genome. To test how sequencing depth affected the clonotypes detected, IR-seq fastq files were randomly downsampled with Seqtk 1.3. TCRdb trimmed public reads at Q25 via fastp, called clones via MiXCR and kept in-frame beta chains. Rows are combined by CDR3 protein, so each entry shows the most common genes and DNA. The V and J calls, along with clone size, are taken from TCRdb and not from the paper's own processing. The sample table records 20,000 to 25,000 distinct CDR3 sequences; around 15% of these occur just once. The top ten clonotypes cover about 70% of the sample.

The rearranged chain carries TRBV6-2 or TRBV6-3 and TRBJ1-2; the D gene identity is not certain. The receptor was derived from a donor at least 40 years old with multiple myeloma. Sequenced: a population of CD138-negative cells sorted from bone marrow. The sample's cell subset or site, from its label and the paper: bone marrow mononuclear cells depleted of CD138+ plasma/myeloma cells by negative magnetic selection. The DNA is as follows: TGTGCCAGCAGTTACATCCCTGCCGGGAACTCATTCTATGGCTACACCTTC. This translates into CASSYIPAGNSFYGYTF.